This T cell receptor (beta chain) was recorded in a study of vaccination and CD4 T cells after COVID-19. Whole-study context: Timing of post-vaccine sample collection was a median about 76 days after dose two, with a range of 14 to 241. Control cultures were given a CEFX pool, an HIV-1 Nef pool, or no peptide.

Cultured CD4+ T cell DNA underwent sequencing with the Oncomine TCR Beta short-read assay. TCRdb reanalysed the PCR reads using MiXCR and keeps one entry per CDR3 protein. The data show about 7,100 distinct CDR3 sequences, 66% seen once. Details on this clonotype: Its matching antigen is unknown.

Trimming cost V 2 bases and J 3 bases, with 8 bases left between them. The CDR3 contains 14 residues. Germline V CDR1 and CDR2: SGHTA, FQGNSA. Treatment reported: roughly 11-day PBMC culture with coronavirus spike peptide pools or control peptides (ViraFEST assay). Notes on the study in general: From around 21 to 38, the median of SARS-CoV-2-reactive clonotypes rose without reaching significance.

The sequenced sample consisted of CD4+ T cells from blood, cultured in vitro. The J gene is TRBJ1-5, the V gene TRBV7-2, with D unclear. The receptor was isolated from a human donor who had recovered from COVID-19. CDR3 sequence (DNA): TGTGCCAGCAGCTTATTCGGGGTCAATCAGCCCCAGCATTTT. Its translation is CASSLFGVNQPQHF.